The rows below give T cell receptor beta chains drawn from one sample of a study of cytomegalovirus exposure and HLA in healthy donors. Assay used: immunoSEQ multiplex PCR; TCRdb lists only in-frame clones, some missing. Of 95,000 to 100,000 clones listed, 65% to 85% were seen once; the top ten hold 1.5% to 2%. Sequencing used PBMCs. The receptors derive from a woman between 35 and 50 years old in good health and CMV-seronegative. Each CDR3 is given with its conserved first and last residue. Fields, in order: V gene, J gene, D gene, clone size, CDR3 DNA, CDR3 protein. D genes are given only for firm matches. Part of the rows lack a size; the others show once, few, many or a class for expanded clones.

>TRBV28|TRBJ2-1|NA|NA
TGTGCCACAAGACGGAGAAGCTCCTACAATGAGCAGTTCTTC
CATRRRSSYNEQFF
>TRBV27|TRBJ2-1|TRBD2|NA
TGTGCCAGCAGTACCCCGACGAGACTAGCTGGGGATGAGCAGTTCTTC
CASSTPTRLAGDEQFF
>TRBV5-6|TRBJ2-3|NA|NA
TGTGCCAGCAGCTTGCGTGGGGGGAGCACAGATACGCAGTATTTT
CASSLRGGSTDTQYF
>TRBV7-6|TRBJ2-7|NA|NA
TGTGCCAGCAGCTCCCCCCTGACGGGAACCTACGAGCAGTACTTC
CASSSPLTGTYEQYF
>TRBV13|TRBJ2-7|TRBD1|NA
TGTGCCAGCAGAAGACAGGGGGCCTACGAGCAGTACTTC
CASRRQGAYEQYF
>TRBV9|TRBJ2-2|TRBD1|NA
TGTGCCAGCAGCTCAAGGACAGGGTCCGGGGAGCTGTTTTTT
CASSSRTGSGELFF
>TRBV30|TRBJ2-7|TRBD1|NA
TGTGCCTGGAGTAGGGACAGCTCCTACGAGCAGTACTTC
CAWSRDSSYEQYF
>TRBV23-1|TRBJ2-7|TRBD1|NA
TGCGCCAGCAGTCAAACCGAGGACAGGTGTAACTACGAGCAGTACTTC
CASSQTEDRCNYEQYF
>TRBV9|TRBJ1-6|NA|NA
TGTGCCAGCAGCCCGACAAGTTATAATTCACCCCTCCACTTT
CASSPTSYNSPLHF
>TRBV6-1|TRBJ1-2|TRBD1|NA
TGTGCCAGCAGTGAACAGGGGGCAGTTGGCTACACCTTC
CASSEQGAVGYTF
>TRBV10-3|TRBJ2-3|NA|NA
TGTGCCATCAGTGAGTCGTCGGACAGTAGCACAGATACGCAGTATTTT
CAISESSDSSTDTQYF
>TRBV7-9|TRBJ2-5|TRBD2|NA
TGTTCCAGCAGCTCTAGCGGGCAAGAGACCCAGTACTTC
CSSSSSGQETQYF
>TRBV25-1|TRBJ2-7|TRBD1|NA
TGTGCCAGCAGGGACAGGGTTTCTGGGTACGAGCAGTACTTC
CASRDRVSGYEQYF
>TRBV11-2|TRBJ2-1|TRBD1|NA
TGTGCCAGCAGCTTGACAGGGTTGAATGAGCAGTTCTTC
CASSLTGLNEQFF
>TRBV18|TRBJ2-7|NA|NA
TGTGCCAGCTCACCCCTATCCCGGGTCGAGCAGTACTTC
CASSPLSRVEQYF
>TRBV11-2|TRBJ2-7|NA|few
TGTGCCAGCAGCTTAGGGCCTAGCGAATTCTACGAGCAGTACTTC
CASSLGPSEFYEQYF
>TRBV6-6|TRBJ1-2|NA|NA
TGTGCCAGCAGTTACGACTCCCAGGGTTGGGACTATGGCTACACCTTC
CASSYDSQGWDYGYTF
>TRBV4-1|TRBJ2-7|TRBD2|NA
TGCGCCAGCAGCCAGCAGGTCCCCAGCGGGGGGGACGAGCAGTACTTC
CASSQQVPSGGDEQYF
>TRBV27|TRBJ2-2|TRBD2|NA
TGTGCCAGCAGTTGGGATCTAGCGGGAGCGGAAACCGGGGAGCTGTTTTTT
CASSWDLAGAETGELFF
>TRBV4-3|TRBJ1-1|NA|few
TGCGCCAGCAGCCAAGGTCCGAGTACTGAAGCTTTCTTT
CASSQGPSTEAFF
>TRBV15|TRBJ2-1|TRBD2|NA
TGTGCCACCAGCGCGAACGTAGCGGGAGGGTTCAATGAGCAGTTCTTC
CATSANVAGGFNEQFF
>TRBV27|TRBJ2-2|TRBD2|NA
TGTGCCAGCAGTTTTGTCCTAGCGGGGGGGCTTGTCACCGGGGAGCTGTTTTTT
CASSFVLAGGLVTGELFF
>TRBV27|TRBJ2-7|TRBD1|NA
TGTGCCAGCAGTCCCCCCCCTGGACAGGGGAGCTCCTACGAGCAGTACTTC
CASSPPPGQGSSYEQYF
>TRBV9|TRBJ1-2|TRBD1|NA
TGTGCCAGCAGCGTAGCTCCGGGACAGGGCAACTATGGCTACACCTTC
CASSVAPGQGNYGYTF
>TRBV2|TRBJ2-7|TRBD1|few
TGTGCCAGCAGCATATCCGGGACAGGGGTCTACGAGCAGTACTTC
CASSISGTGVYEQYF
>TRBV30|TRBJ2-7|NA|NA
TGTGCCTGGAGTCCGGGCGGACTCTCCTACGAGCAGTACTTC
CAWSPGGLSYEQYF
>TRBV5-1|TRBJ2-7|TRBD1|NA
TGCGCCAGCAGCGTTCGGACAGGGGTGGCTCGCGAGCAGTACTTC
CASSVRTGVAREQYF
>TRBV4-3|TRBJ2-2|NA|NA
TGCGCCAGCAGCCAAGGTTTTGGAGATTACACCGGGGAGCTGTTTTTT
CASSQGFGDYTGELFF
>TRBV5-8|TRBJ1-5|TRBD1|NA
TGTGCCAGCAGCTTGCAGGGGGTGAGCGGCAATCAGCCCCAGCATTTT
CASSLQGVSGNQPQHF
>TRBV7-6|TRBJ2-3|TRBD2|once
TGTGCCAGCAGCCCCACTAGCGGCACAGATACGCAGTATTTT
CASSPTSGTDTQYF
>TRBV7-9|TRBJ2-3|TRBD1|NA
TGTGCCAGCAGCTCTTACAACAGGGGGATCACAGATACGCAGTATTTT
CASSSYNRGITDTQYF
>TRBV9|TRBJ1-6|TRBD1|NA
TGTGCCAGCAGCCGGGACAGCGAATATTCACCCCTCCACTTT
CASSRDSEYSPLHF
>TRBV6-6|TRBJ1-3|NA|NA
TGTGCCAGCAGCCCAGGGTTGGGGTCCTACACCATATATTTT
CASSPGLGSYTIYF
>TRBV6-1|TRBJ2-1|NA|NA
TGTGCCAGCAGTGATGGGGGCGTCTCCTACAATGAGCAGTTCTTC
CASSDGGVSYNEQFF
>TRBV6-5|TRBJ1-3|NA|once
TGTGCCAGCAGTTCCGACCCGAGGATCACCATATATTTT
CASSSDPRITIYF
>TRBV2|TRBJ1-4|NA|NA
TGTGCCAGCAGTGAATCTGGTGCGGGGTTTAGTGAAAAACTGTTTTTT
CASSESGAGFSEKLFF
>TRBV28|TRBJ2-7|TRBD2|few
TGTGCCAGCAGTTTACCGACTAGCGGGTCCTCCTACGAGCAGTACTTC
CASSLPTSGSSYEQYF
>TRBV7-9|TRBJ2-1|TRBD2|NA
TGTGCCAGCAGCCCCTCACTTGGGGGGAGGGTCAATGAGCAGTTCTTC
CASSPSLGGRVNEQFF
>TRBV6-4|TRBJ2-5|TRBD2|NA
TGTGCCAGCAGTGAGGGCAGAGCGGGGGCCCAGTACTTC
CASSEGRAGAQYF
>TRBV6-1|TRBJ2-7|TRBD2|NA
TGTGCCAGCAGTGGTCTAGCGGGTACCTACGAGCAGTACTTC
CASSGLAGTYEQYF
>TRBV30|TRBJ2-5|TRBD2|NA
TGTGCCCACGAAGGCGGGAGGGACCAAGAGACCCAGTACTTC
CAHEGGRDQETQYF
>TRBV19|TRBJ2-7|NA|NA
TGTGCCAGTAGTAAGCGGAGCTCCTACGAGCAGTACTTC
CASSKRSSYEQYF
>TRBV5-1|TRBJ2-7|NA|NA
TGCGCCAGCAGCTTTAATTTCCGACAGATTGCCTACGAGCAGTACTTC
CASSFNFRQIAYEQYF
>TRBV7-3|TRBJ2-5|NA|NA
TGTGCCAGCAGCTCCTATCCCCCGGGGATGGGGAACCAAGGGACCCAGTACTTC
CASSSYPPGMGNQGTQYF
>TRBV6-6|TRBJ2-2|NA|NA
TGTGCCAGCAGTTACATGGGGAGCACCGGGGAGCTGTTTTTT
CASSYMGSTGELFF
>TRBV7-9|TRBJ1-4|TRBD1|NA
TGTGCCAGCAGCTTTCCCCTGCGGACAGGGGGTGGAAAACTGTTTTTT
CASSFPLRTGGGKLFF
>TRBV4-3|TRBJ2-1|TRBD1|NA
TGCGCCAGCAGCCAGGACAGGGGGGCTTACAATGAGCAGTTCTTC
CASSQDRGAYNEQFF
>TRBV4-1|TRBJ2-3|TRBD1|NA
TGCGCCAGCAGCCCGCTGCCGACAGGGGAAAGGACAGATACGCAGTATTTT
CASSPLPTGERTDTQYF
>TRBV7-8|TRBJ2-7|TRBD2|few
TGTGCCAGCAGCTTAGTACCTAGCGGGGTCTCCTACGAGCAGTACTTC
CASSLVPSGVSYEQYF
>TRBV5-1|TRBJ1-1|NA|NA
TGCGCCAGCAGAAATGAACAGAGTACTGAAGCTTTCTTT
CASRNEQSTEAFF
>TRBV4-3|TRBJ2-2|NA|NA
TGCGCCAGCAGCCAAGACTCGGGGAACACCGGGGAGCTGTTTTTT
CASSQDSGNTGELFF